This is a list of T cell receptor beta chains from one sample in a study of beta chain features in type 1 diabetes. Assay: immunoSEQ multiplex PCR; the TCRdb copy retains only in-frame clones and omits some. In the table there are over 150,000 clones, 8% to 9.5% of which are singletons. Sample: central memory CD4+ T cells from blood. The receptors were sampled from a woman younger than 30 with type 1 diabetes. CDR3s include the opening cysteine and the closing phenylalanine or tryptophan. Fields, in order: clone size, D gene, J gene, V gene, CDR3 protein, CDR3 DNA. D genes are given only for firm matches. Clone size, where shown, is once, few, many, or a class for clones that have expanded.

clone_size: few
d_call: TRBD1
j_call: TRBJ2-5
v_call: TRBV15
cdr3_aa: CATSISNPGTAETQYF
cdr3_nt: TGTGCCACCAGCATATCAAACCCCGGGACAGCTGAGACCCAGTACTTC

clone_size: -
d_call: TRBD1
j_call: TRBJ2-5
v_call: TRBV14
cdr3_aa: CASSPPGQGFQETQYF
cdr3_nt: TGTGCCAGCAGCCCTCCGGGACAGGGTTTCCAAGAGACCCAGTACTTC

clone_size: few
d_call: TRBD1
j_call: TRBJ1-2
v_call: TRBV14
cdr3_aa: CASSRAISSGGDYGYTF
cdr3_nt: TGTGCCAGCAGCCGAGCGATATCATCAGGGGGCGACTATGGCTACACCTTC

clone_size: many
d_call: TRBD1
j_call: TRBJ1-2
v_call: TRBV4-3
cdr3_aa: CASSQAGTGSNYGYTF
cdr3_nt: TGCGCCAGCAGCCAAGCTGGGACAGGATCTAACTATGGCTACACCTTC

clone_size: -
d_call: TRBD1
j_call: TRBJ1-1
v_call: TRBV29-1
cdr3_aa: CSVEADRGLEAFF
cdr3_nt: TGCAGCGTTGAAGCCGACAGGGGGCTCGAAGCTTTCTTT

clone_size: -
d_call: -
j_call: TRBJ2-2
v_call: TRBV7-8
cdr3_aa: CASSTWTDAGELFF
cdr3_nt: TGTGCCAGCAGCACTTGGACAGACGCCGGGGAGCTGTTTTTT

clone_size: many
d_call: TRBD2
j_call: TRBJ2-1
v_call: TRBV7-2
cdr3_aa: CASSLLAGDYNEQFF
cdr3_nt: TGTGCCAGCAGCTTATTAGCGGGGGATTACAATGAGCAGTTCTTC

clone_size: -
d_call: TRBD1
j_call: TRBJ1-5
v_call: TRBV5-6
cdr3_aa: CASSQGQVYQPQHF
cdr3_nt: TGTGCCAGCAGCCAGGGACAGGTCTATCAGCCCCAGCATTTT

clone_size: few
d_call: -
j_call: TRBJ2-2
v_call: TRBV14
cdr3_aa: CASSQDRASLGFGELFF
cdr3_nt: TGTGCCAGCAGCCAAGATCGGGCTAGCCTCGGGTTCGGGGAGCTGTTTTTT

clone_size: few
d_call: -
j_call: TRBJ2-2
v_call: TRBV2
cdr3_aa: CASSELTGFGELFF
cdr3_nt: TGTGCCAGCAGTGAACTCACAGGGTTCGGGGAGCTGTTTTTT

clone_size: -
d_call: TRBD1
j_call: TRBJ1-5
v_call: TRBV27
cdr3_aa: CASSPGQGAPSNQPQHF
cdr3_nt: TGTGCCAGCTCCCCGGGACAGGGGGCGCCTAGCAATCAGCCCCAGCATTTT

clone_size: -
d_call: -
j_call: TRBJ1-1
v_call: TRBV2
cdr3_aa: CASSTFATSASFF
cdr3_nt: TGTGCCAGCTCAACCTTCGCGACATCGGCATCTTTCTTT

clone_size: few
d_call: TRBD2
j_call: TRBJ2-1
v_call: TRBV9
cdr3_aa: CASSVSGGPYNEQFF
cdr3_nt: TGTGCCAGCAGCGTTAGCGGGGGCCCCTACAATGAGCAGTTCTTC

clone_size: -
d_call: -
j_call: TRBJ2-2
v_call: TRBV10-3
cdr3_aa: CAISTVAGTSGELFF
cdr3_nt: TGTGCCATCAGTACTGTTGCGGGAACGTCAGGGGAGCTGTTTTTT

clone_size: few
d_call: TRBD1
j_call: TRBJ2-4
v_call: TRBV29-1
cdr3_aa: CSVGTGRDIQYF
cdr3_nt: TGCAGCGTCGGGACAGGGAGGGACATTCAGTACTTC

clone_size: -
d_call: -
j_call: TRBJ2-1
v_call: TRBV4-2
cdr3_aa: CASSQVSDEQFF
cdr3_nt: TGTGCCAGCAGCCAAGTTTCCGATGAGCAGTTCTTC

clone_size: once
d_call: TRBD2
j_call: TRBJ2-7
v_call: TRBV11-3
cdr3_aa: CASSRVGVAGLSYEQYF
cdr3_nt: TGTGCCAGCAGCCGAGTGGGGGTAGCGGGACTCTCCTACGAGCAGTACTTC

clone_size: few
d_call: -
j_call: TRBJ2-1
v_call: TRBV28
cdr3_aa: CASKGSDRRNEQFF
cdr3_nt: TGTGCCAGCAAGGGGAGTGACAGGCGCAATGAGCAGTTCTTC

clone_size: few
d_call: -
j_call: TRBJ2-1
v_call: TRBV11-3
cdr3_aa: CASSLSYEQFF
cdr3_nt: TGTGCCAGCAGCCTTAGTTATGAGCAGTTCTTC

clone_size: -
d_call: -
j_call: TRBJ1-6
v_call: TRBV7-9
cdr3_aa: CASSFGLPRGNSPLHF
cdr3_nt: TGTGCCAGCAGCTTCGGACTACCTCGGGGTAATTCACCCCTCCACTTT

clone_size: few
d_call: -
j_call: TRBJ2-4
v_call: TRBV15
cdr3_aa: CATSRDFQVLAKNIQYF
cdr3_nt: TGTGCCACCAGCAGAGATTTCCAGGTGTTAGCCAAAAACATTCAGTACTTC

clone_size: -
d_call: -
j_call: TRBJ1-5
v_call: TRBV7-8
cdr3_aa: CASSLASGNRNQPQHF
cdr3_nt: TGTGCCAGCAGCTTAGCGTCGGGGAACCGCAATCAGCCCCAGCATTTT

clone_size: -
d_call: TRBD2
j_call: TRBJ2-7
v_call: TRBV18
cdr3_aa: CASSPGSGRYEQYF
cdr3_nt: TGTGCCAGCTCACCGGGTAGCGGGAGGTACGAGCAGTACTTC

clone_size: few
d_call: -
j_call: TRBJ1-5
v_call: TRBV30
cdr3_aa: CAWTRGSGQPQHF
cdr3_nt: TGTGCCTGGACGAGGGGGTCCGGTCAGCCCCAGCATTTT

clone_size: -
d_call: -
j_call: TRBJ1-2
v_call: TRBV29-1
cdr3_aa: CSVESTATYGYTF
cdr3_nt: TGCAGCGTTGAATCGACAGCTACCTATGGCTACACCTTC

clone_size: -
d_call: -
j_call: TRBJ1-5
v_call: TRBV19
cdr3_aa: CASSESRGRAQHF
cdr3_nt: TGTGCCAGTAGTGAAAGCAGGGGAAGAGCCCAGCATTTT

clone_size: -
d_call: -
j_call: TRBJ2-1
v_call: TRBV5-1
cdr3_aa: CASSLGTASYNEQFF
cdr3_nt: TGCGCCAGCAGCTTGGGGACAGCCTCCTACAATGAGCAGTTCTTC

clone_size: few
d_call: -
j_call: TRBJ2-7
v_call: TRBV6-5
cdr3_aa: CASRRTASSYEQYF
cdr3_nt: TGTGCCAGCAGGCGGACAGCGAGCTCCTACGAGCAGTACTTC

clone_size: few
d_call: TRBD2
j_call: TRBJ2-1
v_call: TRBV7-9
cdr3_aa: CASSTYGGLAGIWEQFF
cdr3_nt: TGTGCCAGCAGCACTTACGGGGGACTAGCGGGAATATGGGAGCAGTTCTTC

clone_size: few
d_call: -
j_call: TRBJ1-2
v_call: TRBV15
cdr3_aa: CATSRAQNYGYTF
cdr3_nt: TGTGCCACCTCCAGGGCCCAAAACTATGGCTACACCTTC

clone_size: -
d_call: -
j_call: TRBJ2-3
v_call: TRBV7-8
cdr3_aa: CASSLGFRSVDTQYF
cdr3_nt: TGTGCCAGCAGCTTAGGTTTCCGCTCAGTAGATACGCAGTATTTT

clone_size: -
d_call: -
j_call: TRBJ2-7
v_call: TRBV6-1
cdr3_aa: CASSATGRGYSYEQYF
cdr3_nt: TGTGCCAGCAGTGCCACCGGGCGGGGATACTCCTACGAGCAGTACTTC

clone_size: -
d_call: -
j_call: TRBJ2-5
v_call: TRBV29-1
cdr3_aa: CSSFQGTAQYF
cdr3_nt: TGCAGCTCCTTTCAGGGAACGGCCCAGTACTTC

clone_size: few
d_call: TRBD1
j_call: TRBJ2-7
v_call: TRBV9
cdr3_aa: CASSLMPGGLGEQYF
cdr3_nt: TGTGCCAGCAGCTTGATGCCAGGGGGATTGGGGGAGCAGTACTTC

clone_size: -
d_call: TRBD2
j_call: TRBJ2-2
v_call: TRBV6-5
cdr3_aa: CASDVAGGRLFF
cdr3_nt: TGTGCCAGCGACGTGGCGGGAGGAAGGCTGTTTTTT

clone_size: -
d_call: -
j_call: TRBJ1-1
v_call: TRBV10-3
cdr3_aa: CAISESERSAFF
cdr3_nt: TGTGCCATCAGTGAGTCCGAACGGTCCGCTTTCTTT

clone_size: -
d_call: -
j_call: TRBJ2-7
v_call: TRBV7-6
cdr3_aa: CASSSYRSYEQYF
cdr3_nt: TGTGCCAGCAGCTCTTATAGATCCTACGAGCAGTACTTC